Listed below are T cell receptor beta chains from one sample, sequenced in a study of T-cell reconstitution after alpha-beta-depleted transplantation in children. Via MiXCR, TCRdb re-called the PCR reads, giving one row per CDR3 protein. The sample yields over 200,000 distinct CDR3 sequences, around 9.9% seen once. The specimen comprised PBMCs, sampled before TCRalphabeta/CD19-depleted stem cell transplant. These receptors all stem from a child under two years old with acute myeloid leukemia, due to receive a stem cell transplant. The CDR3 runs from the conserved cysteine through the conserved F or W. A D gene is named only where the DNA matches it firmly. Clone size is not always given. Where it is, it says once, few, many or a class for expanded clones.

V gene	D gene	J gene	clone size	CDR3 length	CDR3 protein	CDR3 DNA
TRBV20-1	TRBD2	TRBJ2-5	many	14	CSARVDGRGETQYF	TGCAGTGCTAGAGTCGACGGGAGGGGGGAGACCCAGTACTTC
TRBV12-5	NA	TRBJ2-6	few	13	CASGTAGANVLTF	TGTGCTAGTGGAACGGCTGGGGCCAACGTCCTGACTTTC
TRBV10-3	TRBD2	TRBJ2-3	many	16	CAISESRTSGTDTQYF	TGTGCCATCAGTGAGTCCCGGACTAGCGGCACAGATACGCAGTATTTT
TRBV11-1	TRBD2	TRBJ2-1	few	17	CASSPPPGAGVFNEQFF	TGTGCCAGCAGCCCCCCCCCGGGAGCGGGAGTCTTCAATGAGCAGTTCTTC
TRBV5-1	TRBD1	TRBJ2-1	many	15	CASSRETGSHNEQFF	TGCGCCAGCAGCAGAGAGACAGGGTCCCACAATGAGCAGTTCTTC
TRBV12-3/TRBV12-4	NA	TRBJ1-5	many	14	CASSTRAGHQPQHF	TGTGCCAGCAGTACGAGGGCCGGCCATCAGCCCCAGCATTTT
TRBV29-1	NA	TRBJ1-5	few	13	CSVEGGGYQPQHF	TGCAGCGTTGAAGGGGGCGGGTATCAGCCCCAGCATTTT
TRBV5-6	NA	TRBJ1-2	many	12	CASSLNRNGYTF	TGTGCCAGCAGCTTGAATCGGAATGGCTACACCTTC
TRBV14	NA	TRBJ2-3	many	14	CASSTRGGTDTQYF	TGTGCCAGCAGTACCAGGGGCGGCACAGATACGCAGTATTTT
TRBV30	NA	TRBJ2-3	few	15	CAWSVGGLVTDTQYF	TGTGCCTGGAGTGTAGGGGGGCTGGTCACAGATACGCAGTATTTT
TRBV12-3/TRBV12-4	TRBD1	TRBJ1-6	many	18	CASSFDRGLSSYNSPLHF	TGTGCCAGCAGTTTTGACAGGGGATTGAGCTCCTATAATTCACCCCTCCACTTT
TRBV20-1	NA	TRBJ1-3	many	18	CSAPPLAGSTFSGNTIYF	TGCAGTGCTCCCCCCCTAGCCGGGTCCACGTTCTCTGGAAACACCATATATTTT
TRBV2	NA	TRBJ1-3	few	13	CASRTDSGNTIYF	TGTGCCAGCCGCACGGACTCTGGAAACACCATATATTTT
TRBV13	NA	TRBJ2-5	few	12	CASSLDRGTQYF	TGTGCCAGCAGCCTGGATCGGGGGACCCAGTACTTC
TRBV19	NA	TRBJ1-1	many	10	CALDNTEAFF	TGTGCCCTAGACAACACTGAAGCTTTCTTT
TRBV29-1	NA	TRBJ1-2	many	12	CSVRTDNYGYTF	TGCAGCGTCAGGACGGATAACTATGGCTACACCTTC
TRBV18	TRBD2	TRBJ2-4	many	15	CATQRTSGDKNIQYF	TGTGCCACCCAACGGACTAGCGGGGACAAAAACATTCAGTACTTC
TRBV7-9	NA	TRBJ2-7	many	15	CASSPRDGYSYEQYF	TGTGCCAGCAGCCCCCGTGACGGGTACTCATACGAGCAGTACTTC
TRBV30	NA	TRBJ1-4	NA	15	CAWSPGTTTNEKLFF	TGTGCCTGGAGCCCCGGGACAACAACTAATGAAAAACTGTTTTTT
TRBV11-2	TRBD1	TRBJ1-2	many	18	CASSLDGFKGTGNYGYTF	TGTGCCAGCAGCTTAGACGGCTTCAAAGGGACAGGGAACTATGGCTACACCTTC
TRBV4-3	TRBD2	TRBJ2-1	many	17	CASSQGTSGNIYNEQFF	TGCGCCAGCAGCCAAGGGACTAGCGGGAATATCTACAATGAGCAGTTCTTC
TRBV24-1	TRBD1	TRBJ1-2	many	16	CATSEAGTTGSYGYTF	TGTGCCACCAGTGAGGCCGGGACGACAGGGAGCTATGGCTACACCTTC
TRBV20-1	NA	TRBJ2-3	many	14	CSARKLRTTDTQYF	TGCAGTGCTAGAAAACTTAGAACAACAGATACGCAGTATTTT
TRBV20-1	NA	TRBJ2-2	many	14	CSARDQYHTGELFF	TGCAGTGCTAGAGACCAATATCACACCGGGGAGCTGTTTTTT
TRBV5-1	NA	TRBJ2-3	many	14	CASSTSRDTDTQYF	TGCGCCAGCAGCACTTCCCGCGACACAGATACGCAGTATTTT
TRBV7-9	TRBD1	TRBJ2-7	many	15	CASSLGDRGPYEQYF	TGTGCCAGCAGCTTAGGAGACAGGGGGCCCTACGAGCAGTACTTC
TRBV5-1	TRBD1	TRBJ2-7	NA	15	CASSSGQGAFYEQYF	TGCGCCAGCAGCTCGGGACAGGGGGCCTTCTACGAGCAGTACTTC
TRBV28	TRBD1	TRBJ2-2	many	15	CASRLQGAKTGELFF	TGTGCCAGCAGATTACAGGGGGCAAAAACCGGGGAGCTGTTTTTT
TRBV5-1	NA	TRBJ1-2	many	13	CASSFRQFDGYTF	TGCGCCAGCAGCTTCAGACAGTTTGATGGCTACACCTTC
TRBV9	TRBD1	TRBJ2-2	NA	15	CASSRQGDGTGELFF	TGTGCCAGCAGCCGACAGGGTGACGGCACCGGGGAGCTGTTTTTT
TRBV29-1	NA	TRBJ2-1	many	13	CSATTGVRDEQFF	TGCAGCGCCACAACGGGAGTTAGGGATGAGCAGTTCTTC
TRBV7-9	TRBD2	TRBJ2-1	many	15	CASSLASGRSGEQFF	TGTGCCAGCAGCTTAGCCAGCGGGAGAAGTGGTGAGCAGTTCTTC
TRBV7-2	NA	TRBJ2-4	many	13	CASSLSGVNIQYF	TGTGCCAGCAGCTTATCAGGGGTGAACATTCAGTACTTC
TRBV29-1	NA	TRBJ2-7	many	12	CSVASLSHEQYF	TGCAGCGTTGCCTCGCTCTCCCACGAGCAGTACTTC
TRBV28	TRBD2	TRBJ2-4	medium-sized	14	CASSLAGAKNIQYF	TGTGCCAGCTCACTAGCGGGAGCCAAAAACATTCAGTACTTC
TRBV19	TRBD1	TRBJ2-2	NA	14	CASKRTGSAGELFF	TGTGCCAGTAAAAGGACAGGGTCAGCCGGGGAGCTGTTTTTT
TRBV20-1	NA	TRBJ1-5	many	20	CSASDPWGPRIKYSNQPQHF	TGCAGTGCTAGTGACCCGTGGGGGCCCCGAATCAAATATAGCAATCAGCCCCAGCATTTT
TRBV4-2	TRBD2	TRBJ2-1	many	18	CASSQELAGGPSYNEQFF	TGTGCCAGCAGCCAAGAGCTAGCGGGAGGGCCCTCCTACAATGAGCAGTTCTTC
TRBV20-1	TRBD1	TRBJ2-3	many	14	CSALQGANTDTQYF	TGCAGTGCTCTCCAGGGGGCGAACACAGATACGCAGTATTTT
TRBV20-1	TRBD2	TRBJ2-1	many	16	CSARTSGTSSYNEQFF	TGCAGTGCGAGGACTAGCGGCACTAGCTCCTACAATGAGCAGTTCTTC
TRBV20-1	NA	TRBJ2-2	many	13	CSAEGGVTGELFF	TGCAGTGCTGAGGGGGGCGTCACCGGGGAGCTGTTTTTT
TRBV11-2	NA	TRBJ2-7	many	14	CASSLSTGSYEQYF	TGTGCCAGCAGCTTAAGTACAGGCTCCTACGAGCAGTACTTC
TRBV20-1	NA	TRBJ1-2	NA	16	CSFWGRVRGPNYGYTF	TGCAGCTTTTGGGGCCGGGTTAGGGGCCCTAACTATGGCTACACCTTC
TRBV6-5	TRBD2	TRBJ2-1	many	18	CASSYSMTSGGSYNEQFF	TGTGCCAGCAGTTACTCGATGACTAGCGGAGGGTCCTACAATGAGCAGTTCTTC
TRBV5-1	NA	TRBJ2-4	many	18	CASSRGKWQAVAKNIQYF	TGCGCCAGCAGCCGGGGAAAATGGCAGGCTGTAGCCAAAAACATTCAGTACTTC
TRBV7-2	NA	TRBJ1-2	many	14	CASSPRGENYGYTF	TGTGCCAGCAGCCCCAGGGGAGAGAACTATGGCTACACCTTC
TRBV20-1	NA	TRBJ2-1	many	13	CSAPTPFYNEQFF	TGCAGTGCTCCCACCCCCTTCTACAATGAGCAGTTCTTC
TRBV7-2	TRBD2	TRBJ2-3	few	17	CASSFLAGGGRADTQYF	TGTGCCAGCAGTTTTCTAGCGGGAGGAGGGAGGGCAGATACGCAGTATTTT
TRBV5-1	NA	TRBJ1-3	many	14	CASSLSGFGNTIYF	TGCGCCAGCAGCTTGTCGGGATTTGGAAACACCATATATTTT
TRBV7-6	NA	TRBJ2-7	many	15	CASSLVLGSSYEQYF	TGTGCCAGCAGCTTAGTTTTAGGCAGCTCCTACGAGCAGTACTTC
TRBV20-1	NA	TRBJ1-3	few	16	CSARPLQGNSGNTIYF	TGCAGTGCTAGACCTCTACAGGGCAACTCTGGAAACACCATATATTTT
TRBV20-1	TRBD1	TRBJ1-1	many	14	CSANRGRSDTEAFF	TGCAGTGCTAACAGGGGGCGTTCGGACACTGAAGCTTTCTTT